This paragraph covers one T cell receptor beta chain sequence. The sample holds a few counts of this clonotype. Its antigen is currently not known. Base quality data are lacking; no much larger clone is found one base away. The data stem from a study of response to subunit inactivated influenza vaccine (dated by TCRdb to 2016 to 2019). A note on the overall study: The study used deep quantitative T cell receptor repertoire profiling to track responses to a trivalent subunit inactivated influenza vaccine. Results and caveats for the whole study, not just this receptor: The authors proposed that each seasonal influenza vaccination may bring in only a limited number of new T cells.

Taken from cysteine to phenylalanine, the CDR3 has 16 residues. Only the CDR3 DNA is retained, 48 bases long and in frame from the first base. Compared with germline, V lacks 1 base and J lacks 3 bases; bases without a gene match: 5. According to the germline V gene, CDR1 reads LGHNA and CDR2 reads YNFKEQ. The library was made by RT-PCR. These reads were obtained on an Illumina HiSeq 2500. Using fastp at Q25 and MiXCR, TCRdb reprocessed the public reads and kept productive beta chains. Identical CDR3 protein sequences are pooled into one entry, listed with their most common genes and DNA. Recorded for this sample are almost 600,000 distinct CDR3 sequences; 12% to 15% of them occurred a single time. The top ten constitute roughly 11% of the sample.

Rearrangement joined TRBV4-2 to TRBJ1-2; the central 10 bases match TRBD1. The sample here was PBMCs from blood, taken 11 to 12 days after vaccination. This receptor was identified in a man aged 45-65 years who received an inactivated influenza vaccine. Donor details come from another sample of the same person, matched by shared clones. CDR3 region: CASSQASGQGHYGYTF. The nucleotide sequence is given as TGTGCCAGCAGCCAAGCGTCGGGACAGGGGCACTATGGCTACACCTTC.